The following is a T cell receptor beta chain sequence with its context. The germline V gene has CDR1 LNHDA and CDR2 SQIVND (reference sequence). V gave up 3 bases and J gave up 7 bases, with 10 bases separating them. The CDR3 consists of 14 residues. This record belongs to a study of CD8+CD57+ T cells in acquired aplastic anemia. CDR3 and TCR beta VDJ profiling relied on a genomic DNA template. In TCRdb, the reads were re-called with MiXCR into one record per CDR3 protein. Among roughly 180,000 distinct CDR3 sequences listed, 40% to 50% were seen once. The sequencing sample was made of sorted CD4+, CD8+, or CD8+CD57+ T cells (not recorded which) from PBMCs. The chain couples TRBV19 to TRBJ1-6, with no clear D. The sequence derives from a human donor in good health. The CDR3 DNA reads TGTGCCAGTAGTATCGGGGATGGAAATTCACCCCTCCACTTT. This sequence encodes CASSIGDGNSPLHF.